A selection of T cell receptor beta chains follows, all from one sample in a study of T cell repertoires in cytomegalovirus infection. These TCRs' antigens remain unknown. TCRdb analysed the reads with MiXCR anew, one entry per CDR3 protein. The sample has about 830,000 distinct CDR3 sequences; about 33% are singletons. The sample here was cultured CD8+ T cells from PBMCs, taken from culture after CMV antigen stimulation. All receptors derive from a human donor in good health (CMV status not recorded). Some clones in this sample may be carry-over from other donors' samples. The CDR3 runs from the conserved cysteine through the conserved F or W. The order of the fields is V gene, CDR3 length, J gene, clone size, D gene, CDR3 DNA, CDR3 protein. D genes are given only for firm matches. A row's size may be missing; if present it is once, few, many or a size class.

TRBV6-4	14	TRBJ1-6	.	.	TGTGCCAGCAGCAAATACAGGACCAATTCACCCCTCCACTTT	CASSKYRTNSPLHF
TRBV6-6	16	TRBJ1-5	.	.	TGTGCCAGCAGTTACCCAGCCCAGGGGAATTATCAGCCCCAGCATTTT	CASSYPAQGNYQPQHF
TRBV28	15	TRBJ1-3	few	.	TGTGCCAGCAGCGAGCCCAGGAGTGATGGAAACACCATATATTTT	CASSEPRSDGNTIYF
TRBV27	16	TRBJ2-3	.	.	TGTGCCAGCAGGACCTCGCGGGTTCTAACCACAGATACGCAGTATTTT	CASRTSRVLTTDTQYF
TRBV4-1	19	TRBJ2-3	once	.	TGCGCCAGCAGCCAAGAAGGGGGGGGGCCCTCTAAGATCCCAGATACGCAGTATTTT	CASSQEGGGPSKIPDTQYF
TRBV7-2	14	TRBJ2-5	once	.	TGTGCCAGCAGCTTATATGGGGGAAAGGAGACCCAGTACTTC	CASSLYGGKETQYF
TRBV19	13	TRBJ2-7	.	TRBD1	TGTGCCAGTAGTATCGGGACAGGGGGCCATCCGTACTTC	CASSIGTGGHPYF
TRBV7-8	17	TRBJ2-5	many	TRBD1	TGTGCCAGCAGCAAAACCAGACAGGGGCCGGACCAGGCGGCCCAGTACTTC	CASSKTRQGPDQAAQYF
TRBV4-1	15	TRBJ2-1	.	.	TGCGCCAACAGCCAAGATAACGACGGGGATAATGAGCAGTTCTTC	CANSQDNDGDNEQFF
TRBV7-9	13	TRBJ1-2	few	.	TGTGCCAGCAGCTTAGACATGAGCTATGGCTACACCTTC	CASSLDMSYGYTF
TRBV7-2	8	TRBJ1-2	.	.	TGTGCCAGCAACTTCTTACACTTC	CASNFLHF
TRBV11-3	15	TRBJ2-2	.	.	TGTGCCAGCAGCGCCGGACAGTCGGTACCCGGGGAGCTGTTTTTT	CASSAGQSVPGELFF
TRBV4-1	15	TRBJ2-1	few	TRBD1	TGCGCCAGCAGCCAAGATGAGGGACAGGCCAGGGAGCAGTTCTTC	CASSQDEGQAREQFF
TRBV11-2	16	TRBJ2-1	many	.	TGTGCCAGCAGCTTAAGGGGTCTAGCTCCTTACAATGAGCAGTTCTTC	CASSLRGLAPYNEQFF
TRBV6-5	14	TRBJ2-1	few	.	TGTGCCAGCAGTTACTCGAGGGTTGGGAATGAGCAGTTCTTC	CASSYSRVGNEQFF
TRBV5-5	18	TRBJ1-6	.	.	TGTGCCAGCAGCGAACCGGGACCCAGGAGCTCCTATAATTCACCCCTCCACTTT	CASSEPGPRSSYNSPLHF
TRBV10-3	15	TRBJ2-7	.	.	TGTGCCATCAGTGTATTTGCAGGGAACTCCTACGAGCAGTACTTC	CAISVFAGNSYEQYF
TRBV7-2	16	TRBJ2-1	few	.	TGTGCCAGCAGCTTAAGGTATCCAGGATCAAACAATGAGCAGTTCTTC	CASSLRYPGSNNEQFF
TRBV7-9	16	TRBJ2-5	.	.	TGTGCCAGCAGCTACCTTGGAGGGGAGAGGGGGCAGACCCAGTACTTC	CASSYLGGERGQTQYF